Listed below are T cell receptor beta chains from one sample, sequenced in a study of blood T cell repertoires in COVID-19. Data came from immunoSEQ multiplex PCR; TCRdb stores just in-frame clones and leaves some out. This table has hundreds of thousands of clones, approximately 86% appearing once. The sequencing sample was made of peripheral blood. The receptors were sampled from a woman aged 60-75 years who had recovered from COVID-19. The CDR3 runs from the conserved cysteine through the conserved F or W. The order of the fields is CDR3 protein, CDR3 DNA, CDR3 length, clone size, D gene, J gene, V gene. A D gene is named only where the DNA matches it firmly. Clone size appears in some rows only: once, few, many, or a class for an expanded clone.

CDR3aa: CASLQGAAANQPQHF
CDR3nt: TGTGCCAGCCTTCAGGGGGCGGCGGCCAATCAGCCCCAGCATTTT
len: 15
abundance: few
d_gene: TRBD1
j_gene: TRBJ1-5
v_gene: TRBV28

CDR3aa: CASLAKGGVEQYF
CDR3nt: TGTGCCAGTCTCGCTAAAGGGGGTGTCGAGCAGTACTTC
len: 13
abundance: .
d_gene: .
j_gene: TRBJ2-7
v_gene: TRBV6-5

CDR3aa: CASSLFRQPQHF
CDR3nt: TGTGCCAGCAGTTTGTTTCGTCAGCCCCAGCATTTT
len: 12
abundance: .
d_gene: .
j_gene: TRBJ1-5
v_gene: TRBV28

CDR3aa: CASSLPMGPGGGGYTF
CDR3nt: TGTGCCAGCAGCCTCCCGATGGGTCCAGGGGGCGGGGGCTACACCTTC
len: 16
abundance: .
d_gene: TRBD1
j_gene: TRBJ1-2
v_gene: TRBV3-1/TRBV3-2

CDR3aa: CASSLRKGGNTGELFF
CDR3nt: TGTGCCAGCAGTTTAAGGAAAGGCGGTAACACCGGGGAGCTGTTTTTT
len: 16
abundance: .
d_gene: .
j_gene: TRBJ2-2
v_gene: TRBV27

CDR3aa: CASSPIGISEQYF
CDR3nt: TGTGCCAGCAGCCCGATCGGGATCTCCGAGCAGTACTTC
len: 13
abundance: .
d_gene: .
j_gene: TRBJ2-7
v_gene: TRBV5-6

CDR3aa: CASSVGLAGGLEDEQFF
CDR3nt: TGTGCCAGTAGTGTAGGACTAGCGGGGGGGTTGGAGGATGAGCAGTTCTTC
len: 17
abundance: .
d_gene: TRBD2
j_gene: TRBJ2-1
v_gene: TRBV19

CDR3aa: CASSPWGGDLTF
CDR3nt: TGTGCCAGCAGCCCCTGGGGGGGAGACCTCACCTTC
len: 12
abundance: .
d_gene: .
j_gene: TRBJ1-2
v_gene: TRBV7-3

CDR3aa: CASSKLSSTDTQYF
CDR3nt: TGTGCCAGCAGCAAGCTCTCTAGCACAGATACGCAGTATTTT
len: 14
abundance: once
d_gene: .
j_gene: TRBJ2-3
v_gene: TRBV7-9

CDR3aa: CASSLAERGWRRSSGNTIYF
CDR3nt: TGTGCCAGCAGCTTGGCAGAAAGGGGGTGGAGAAGAAGCTCTGGAAACACCATATATTTT
len: 20
abundance: once
d_gene: .
j_gene: TRBJ1-3
v_gene: TRBV5-4

CDR3aa: CASSPAGQALNTGELFF
CDR3nt: TGTGCCAGCAGCCCAGCTGGACAGGCACTCAACACCGGGGAGCTGTTTTTT
len: 17
abundance: .
d_gene: TRBD1
j_gene: TRBJ2-2
v_gene: TRBV4-2

CDR3aa: CASSLDKGNYNSPLHF
CDR3nt: TGTGCCAGCAGCCTAGACAAGGGGAATTATAATTCACCCCTCCACTTT
len: 16
abundance: .
d_gene: .
j_gene: TRBJ1-6
v_gene: TRBV7-2

CDR3aa: CASIPGDRVLTEAFF
CDR3nt: TGTGCCAGCATACCGGGAGATCGGGTACTCACTGAAGCTTTCTTT
len: 15
abundance: .
d_gene: .
j_gene: TRBJ1-1
v_gene: TRBV28

CDR3aa: CASSLGEGSSPYGYTF
CDR3nt: TGCGCCAGCAGCTTGGGGGAGGGGTCCTCCCCCTATGGCTACACCTTC
len: 16
abundance: .
d_gene: .
j_gene: TRBJ1-2
v_gene: TRBV5-1

CDR3aa: CASGYQPQHF
CDR3nt: TGTGCCAGCGGCTATCAGCCCCAGCATTTT
len: 10
abundance: .
d_gene: .
j_gene: TRBJ1-5
v_gene: TRBV28

CDR3aa: CASSYLAGGPYEQYF
CDR3nt: TGTGCCAGCAGCTATCTAGCGGGGGGGCCGTACGAGCAGTACTTC
len: 15
abundance: .
d_gene: TRBD2
j_gene: TRBJ2-7
v_gene: TRBV7-2

CDR3aa: CASRWANSPLHF
CDR3nt: TGTGCCAGCCGCTGGGCAAATTCACCCCTCCACTTT
len: 12
abundance: .
d_gene: .
j_gene: TRBJ1-6
v_gene: TRBV6-5

CDR3aa: CASSPSLGRGVTGELFF
CDR3nt: TGTGCCAGTAGTCCCTCTCTTGGCAGGGGGGTCACCGGGGAGCTGTTTTTT
len: 17
abundance: .
d_gene: .
j_gene: TRBJ2-2
v_gene: TRBV19

CDR3aa: CASSKGRGTADRGHGYTF
CDR3nt: TGTGCCAGCAGCAAAGGGAGGGGGACAGCGGACAGGGGCCATGGCTACACCTTC
len: 18
abundance: .
d_gene: .
j_gene: TRBJ1-2
v_gene: TRBV21-1

CDR3aa: CASSPGGLAGGELFF
CDR3nt: TGTGCCAGCAGCCCCGGAGGATTAGCGGGGGGGGAGCTGTTTTTT
len: 15
abundance: .
d_gene: TRBD2
j_gene: TRBJ2-2
v_gene: TRBV7-2

CDR3aa: CAISVRTGHSGNTIYF
CDR3nt: TGTGCCATCAGTGTTCGGACAGGGCACTCTGGAAACACCATATATTTT
len: 16
abundance: .
d_gene: TRBD1
j_gene: TRBJ1-3
v_gene: TRBV10-3

CDR3aa: CASSAPDRGAGNTIYF
CDR3nt: TGTGCCAGCAGCGCACCGGACAGGGGAGCTGGAAACACCATATATTTT
len: 16
abundance: .
d_gene: TRBD1
j_gene: TRBJ1-3
v_gene: TRBV7-3

CDR3aa: CASSTQGNEQFF
CDR3nt: TGTGCCAGCAGCACACAGGGCAATGAGCAGTTCTTC
len: 12
abundance: .
d_gene: .
j_gene: TRBJ2-1
v_gene: TRBV11-3

CDR3aa: CASSLRSRGFGELFF
CDR3nt: TGTGCCAGCAGCTTACGCAGCAGAGGTTTCGGGGAGCTGTTTTTT
len: 15
abundance: .
d_gene: .
j_gene: TRBJ2-2
v_gene: TRBV7-3

CDR3aa: CSVDVVVQGVWGYTF
CDR3nt: TGCAGCGTTGATGTAGTTGTACAGGGGGTATGGGGCTACACCTTC
len: 15
abundance: few
d_gene: TRBD1
j_gene: TRBJ1-2
v_gene: TRBV29-1

CDR3aa: CASSQDSTSGNTIYF
CDR3nt: TGCGCCAGCAGCCAGGACAGCACCTCTGGAAACACCATATATTTT
len: 15
abundance: few
d_gene: .
j_gene: TRBJ1-3
v_gene: TRBV4-3

CDR3aa: CASGEGASQETQYF
CDR3nt: TGTGCCAGCGGAGAAGGGGCGTCCCAAGAGACCCAGTACTTC
len: 14
abundance: .
d_gene: .
j_gene: TRBJ2-5
v_gene: TRBV9

CDR3aa: CASSVIRGVTEAFF
CDR3nt: TGTGCCAGCAGTGTTATCAGGGGGGTCACTGAAGCTTTCTTT
len: 14
abundance: .
d_gene: TRBD1
j_gene: TRBJ1-1
v_gene: TRBV2

CDR3aa: CATHGRTGIYEQYF
CDR3nt: TGTGCCACCCATGGCAGGACAGGGATCTACGAGCAGTACTTC
len: 14
abundance: .
d_gene: TRBD1
j_gene: TRBJ2-7
v_gene: TRBV6-5

CDR3aa: CASSSYGTFSYNEQFF
CDR3nt: TGTGCCAGCAGCTCCTACGGGACATTCTCCTACAATGAGCAGTTCTTC
len: 16
abundance: .
d_gene: .
j_gene: TRBJ2-1
v_gene: TRBV7-3

CDR3aa: CASSILSHWGGRRTQYF
CDR3nt: TGTGCCAGTAGTATTTTATCTCACTGGGGGGGGAGGCGGACCCAGTACTTC
len: 17
abundance: .
d_gene: TRBD2
j_gene: TRBJ2-5
v_gene: TRBV19

CDR3aa: CASGRDGTEAFF
CDR3nt: TGTGCTAGTGGGCGGGATGGCACTGAAGCTTTCTTT
len: 12
abundance: .
d_gene: .
j_gene: TRBJ1-1
v_gene: TRBV12-5

CDR3aa: CASSSTSGGEQFF
CDR3nt: TGTGCCAGCAGTTCGACTAGCGGGGGTGAGCAGTTCTTC
len: 13
abundance: .
d_gene: TRBD2
j_gene: TRBJ2-1
v_gene: TRBV6-2/TRBV6-3

CDR3aa: CASSQDSGLLTSGYTF
CDR3nt: TGCGCCAGCAGCCAAGATTCGGGACTCTTAACATCTGGCTACACCTTC
len: 16
abundance: .
d_gene: .
j_gene: TRBJ1-2
v_gene: TRBV4-3

CDR3aa: CASSYSGNYNEKLFF
CDR3nt: TGTGCCAGCAGTTACTCCGGGAATTATAATGAAAAACTGTTTTTT
len: 15
abundance: .
d_gene: .
j_gene: TRBJ1-4
v_gene: TRBV6-5

CDR3aa: CASSTDRDVSPLHF
CDR3nt: TGTGCCAGCAGCACGGACAGGGATGTATCACCCCTCCACTTT
len: 14
abundance: once
d_gene: TRBD1
j_gene: TRBJ1-6
v_gene: TRBV27

CDR3aa: CASSPTRTQGNTIYF
CDR3nt: TGTGCCAGCAGCCCGACACGTACTCAGGGAAACACCATATATTTT
len: 15
abundance: .
d_gene: .
j_gene: TRBJ1-3
v_gene: TRBV7-9

CDR3aa: CASSFRGGTEAFF
CDR3nt: TGTGCCAGCAGTTTTAGAGGGGGCACTGAAGCTTTCTTT
len: 13
abundance: .
d_gene: .
j_gene: TRBJ1-1
v_gene: TRBV27

CDR3aa: CASSIPAGELFF
CDR3nt: TGTGCCAGTAGTATTCCAGCCGGGGAGCTGTTTTTT
len: 12
abundance: once
d_gene: .
j_gene: TRBJ2-2
v_gene: TRBV19

CDR3aa: CASSAAGDEKLFF
CDR3nt: TGTGCCAGCTCCGCGGCAGGGGATGAAAAACTGTTTTTT
len: 13
abundance: once
d_gene: .
j_gene: TRBJ1-4
v_gene: TRBV7-2

CDR3aa: CASSLWGLSSGNTIYF
CDR3nt: TGTGCCAGCAGCTTATGGGGACTGTCCTCTGGAAACACCATATATTTT
len: 16
abundance: .
d_gene: .
j_gene: TRBJ1-3
v_gene: TRBV7-9

CDR3aa: CASSSQGTQPQHF
CDR3nt: TGTGCCAGCAGCTCACAGGGGACGCAGCCCCAGCATTTT
len: 13
abundance: few
d_gene: TRBD1
j_gene: TRBJ1-5
v_gene: TRBV7-2

CDR3aa: CASSATSGEQFF
CDR3nt: TGTGCCAGCAGCGCGACTTCCGGTGAGCAGTTCTTC
len: 12
abundance: .
d_gene: .
j_gene: TRBJ2-1
v_gene: TRBV11-2

CDR3aa: CASSFSGQGNYGYTF
CDR3nt: TGTGCCAGCAGCTTTTCTGGACAGGGAAACTATGGCTACACCTTC
len: 15
abundance: .
d_gene: TRBD1
j_gene: TRBJ1-2
v_gene: TRBV5-4